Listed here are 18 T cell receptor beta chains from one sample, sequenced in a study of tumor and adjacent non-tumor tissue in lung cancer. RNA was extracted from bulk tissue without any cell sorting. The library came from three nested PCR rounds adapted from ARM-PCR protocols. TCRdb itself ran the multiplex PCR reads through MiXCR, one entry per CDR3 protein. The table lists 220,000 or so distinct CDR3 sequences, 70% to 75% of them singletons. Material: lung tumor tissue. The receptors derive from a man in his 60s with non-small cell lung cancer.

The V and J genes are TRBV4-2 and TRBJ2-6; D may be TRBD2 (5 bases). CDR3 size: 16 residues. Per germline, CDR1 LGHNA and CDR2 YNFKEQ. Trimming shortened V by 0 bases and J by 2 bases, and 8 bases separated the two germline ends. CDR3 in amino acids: CASSQDTGTGANVLTF. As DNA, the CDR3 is TGTGCCAGCAGCCAAGATACGGGGACTGGGGCCAACGTCCTGACTTTC.

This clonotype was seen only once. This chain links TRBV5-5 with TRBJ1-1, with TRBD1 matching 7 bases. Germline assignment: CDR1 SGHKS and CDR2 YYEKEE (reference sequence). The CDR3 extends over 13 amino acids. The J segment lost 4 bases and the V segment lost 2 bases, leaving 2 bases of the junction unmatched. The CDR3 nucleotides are TGTGCCAGCAGCTTCAGGGGGATCACTGAAGCTTTCTTT. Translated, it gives CASSFRGITEAFF.

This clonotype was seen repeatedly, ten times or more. The CDR3 bases are TGCAGTGCTAGGTCAGGGGAGGGCGGTCAGCCCCAGCATTTT. It codes for CSARSGEGGQPQHF. The chain carries TRBV20-1 and TRBJ1-5, with a tentative D call TRBD1 (6 bases). V was trimmed by 3 bases and J by 6 bases, leaving 15 bases between them. CDR3 length: 14 amino acids. The germline V gene encodes CDR1 DFQATT and CDR2 SNEGSKA (reference sequence).

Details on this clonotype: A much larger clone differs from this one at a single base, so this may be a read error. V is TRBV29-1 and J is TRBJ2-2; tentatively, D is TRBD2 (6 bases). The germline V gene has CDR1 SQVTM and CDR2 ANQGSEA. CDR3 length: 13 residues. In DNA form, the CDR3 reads TGCAGGGTCGCCGGGACTGGGGCCGGGGAGCTGTTTTTT. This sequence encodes CRVAGTGAGELFF.

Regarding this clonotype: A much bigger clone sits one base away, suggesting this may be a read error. The CDR3 sequence is CNARPRTGNEQYF. As DNA, the CDR3 is TGCAATGCTAGACCGAGGACAGGTAACGAGCAGTACTTC. The V gene is TRBV20-1, the J gene TRBJ2-7; 7 nucleotides line up with TRBD1. Germline V gene data show CDR1 as DFQATT and CDR2 as SNEGSKA (reference sequence). This CDR3 is built from 13 residues.

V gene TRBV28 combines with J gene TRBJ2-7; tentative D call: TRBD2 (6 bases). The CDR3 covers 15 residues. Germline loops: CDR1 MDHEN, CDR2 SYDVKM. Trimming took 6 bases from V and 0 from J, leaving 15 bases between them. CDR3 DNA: TGTGCCAGCAGCAAACCGGGACTTATCTCCTACGAGCAGTACTTC. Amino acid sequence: CASSKPGLISYEQYF.

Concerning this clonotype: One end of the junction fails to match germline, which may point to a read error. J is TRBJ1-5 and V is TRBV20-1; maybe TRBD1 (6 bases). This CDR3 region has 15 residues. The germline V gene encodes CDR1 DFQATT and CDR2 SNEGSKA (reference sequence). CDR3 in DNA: TGCAGTAGCTGGAGGGCGGGACATAGCAATCAGCCACAGCATTTT. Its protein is CSSWRAGHSNQPQHF.

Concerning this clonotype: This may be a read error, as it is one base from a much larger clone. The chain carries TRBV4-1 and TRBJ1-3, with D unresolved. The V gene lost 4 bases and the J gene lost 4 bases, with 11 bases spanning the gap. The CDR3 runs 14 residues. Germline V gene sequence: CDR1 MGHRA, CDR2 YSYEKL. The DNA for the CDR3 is TGCGCCAGCAGCCCCGACCTCGGGGGAAACACCATATATTTT. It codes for CASSPDLGGNTIYF.

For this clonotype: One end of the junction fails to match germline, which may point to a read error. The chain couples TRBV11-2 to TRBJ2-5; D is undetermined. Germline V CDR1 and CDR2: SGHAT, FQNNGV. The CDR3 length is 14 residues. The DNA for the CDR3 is TGTTCCAGCAGCCCCGCGACTGACCAAGACACCCAGTACTTC. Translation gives CSSSPATDQDTQYF.

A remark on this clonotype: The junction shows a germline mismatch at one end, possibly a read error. The CDR3 loop reads CTSSSVGLAGWGYEQYF. Here the CDR3 DNA reads TGTACCAGCAGCTCCGTGGGACTAGCGGGATGGGGCTACGAACAGTACTTC. The chain employs TRBV11-2 and TRBJ2-7, with 13 bases fitting TRBD2. In germline, CDR1 is SGHAT, CDR2 FQNNGV. The CDR3 extends over 17 amino acids.

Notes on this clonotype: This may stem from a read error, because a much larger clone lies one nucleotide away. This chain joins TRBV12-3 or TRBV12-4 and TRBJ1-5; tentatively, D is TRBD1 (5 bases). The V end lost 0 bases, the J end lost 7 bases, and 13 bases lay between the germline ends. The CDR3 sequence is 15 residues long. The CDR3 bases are TGTGCCAGCAGTTTAGCGGGACCGGGCATACAGCCCCAGCATTTT. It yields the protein CASSLAGPGIQPQHF.

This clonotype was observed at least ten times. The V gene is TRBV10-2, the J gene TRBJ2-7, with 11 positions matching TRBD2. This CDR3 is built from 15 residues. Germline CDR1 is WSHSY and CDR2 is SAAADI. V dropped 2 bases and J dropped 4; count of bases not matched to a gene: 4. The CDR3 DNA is TGCGCCAGCAGTGAGCCTGGGACTAGCGGTTACGAGCAGTACTTC. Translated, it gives CASSEPGTSGYEQYF.

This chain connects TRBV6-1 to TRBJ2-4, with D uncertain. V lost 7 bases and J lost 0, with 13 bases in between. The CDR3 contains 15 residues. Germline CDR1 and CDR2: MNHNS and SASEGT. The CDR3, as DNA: TGTGCCAGCATGATTGGTACCCAAGCCAAAAACATTCAGTACTTC. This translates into CASMIGTQAKNIQYF.

CDR3 nucleotides: TGTGCCAGCAGTCACGGGACTAGCGGGAGATACTACGACAATGAGCAGTTCTTC. Its translation is CASSHGTSGRYYDNEQFF. The chain has TRBV6-5 and TRBJ2-1; 14 bases are shared with TRBD2. J was trimmed by 5 bases and V by 5 bases; bases with no gene match: 11. Germline lookup yields CDR1 MNHEY and CDR2 SVGAGI. There are 18 residues in the CDR3.

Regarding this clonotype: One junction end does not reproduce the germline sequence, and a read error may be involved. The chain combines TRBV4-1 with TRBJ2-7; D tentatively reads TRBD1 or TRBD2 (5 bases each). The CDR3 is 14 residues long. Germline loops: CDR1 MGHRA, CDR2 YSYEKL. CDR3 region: CTSSQTGPVHEQYF. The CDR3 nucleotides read TGCACCAGCAGCCAAACGGGACCCGTCCATGAGCAGTACTTC.

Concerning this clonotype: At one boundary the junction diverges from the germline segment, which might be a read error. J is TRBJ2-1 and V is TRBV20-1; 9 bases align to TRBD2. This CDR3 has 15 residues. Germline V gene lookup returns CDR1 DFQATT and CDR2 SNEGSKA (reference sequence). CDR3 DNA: TGCAGTTCTAGTGATCGCGGGGGGGCCTCCAATGAGCAGCTCTTC. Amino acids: CSSSDRGGASNEQLF.

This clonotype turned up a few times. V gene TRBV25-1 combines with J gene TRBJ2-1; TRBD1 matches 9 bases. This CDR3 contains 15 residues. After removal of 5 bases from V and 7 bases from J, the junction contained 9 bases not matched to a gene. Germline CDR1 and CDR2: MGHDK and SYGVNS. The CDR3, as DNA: TGTGCCAGCAGTCCACCGGGACAGGGTAAGAATGAGCAGTTCTTC. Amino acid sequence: CASSPPGQGKNEQFF.

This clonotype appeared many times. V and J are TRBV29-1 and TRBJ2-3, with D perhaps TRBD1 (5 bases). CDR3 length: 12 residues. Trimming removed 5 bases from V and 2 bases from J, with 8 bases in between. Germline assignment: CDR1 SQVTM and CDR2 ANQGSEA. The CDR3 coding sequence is TGCAGCGTTCAGGGCCTCACAGATACGCAGTATTTT. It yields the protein CSVQGLTDTQYF.